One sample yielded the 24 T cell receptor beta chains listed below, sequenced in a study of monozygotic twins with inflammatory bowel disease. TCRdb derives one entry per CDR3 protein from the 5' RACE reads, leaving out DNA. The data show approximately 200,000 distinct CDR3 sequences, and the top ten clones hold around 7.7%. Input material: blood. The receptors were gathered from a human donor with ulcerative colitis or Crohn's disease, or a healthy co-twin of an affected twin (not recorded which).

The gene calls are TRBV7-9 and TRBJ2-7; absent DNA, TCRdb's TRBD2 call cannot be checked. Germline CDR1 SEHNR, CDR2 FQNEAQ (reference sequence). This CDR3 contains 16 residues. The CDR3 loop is CASSLAGGRHGNEQYF.

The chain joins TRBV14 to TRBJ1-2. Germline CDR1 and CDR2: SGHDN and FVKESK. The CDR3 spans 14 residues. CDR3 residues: CASSQDIGSAGYTF.

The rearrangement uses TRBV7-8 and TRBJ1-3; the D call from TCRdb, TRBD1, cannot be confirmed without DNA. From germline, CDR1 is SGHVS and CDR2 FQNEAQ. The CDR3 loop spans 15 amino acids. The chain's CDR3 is CASSRTGGSGNTIYF.

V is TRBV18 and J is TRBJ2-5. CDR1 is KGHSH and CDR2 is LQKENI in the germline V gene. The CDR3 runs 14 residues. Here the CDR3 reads CASSPGVYQETQYF. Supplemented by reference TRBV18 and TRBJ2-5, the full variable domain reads NAGVMQNPRHLVRRRGQEARLRCSPMKGHSHVYWYRQLPEEGLKFMVYLQKENIIDESGMPKERFSAEFPKEGPSILRIQQVVRGDSAAYFCASSPGVYQETQYFGPGTRLLVL.

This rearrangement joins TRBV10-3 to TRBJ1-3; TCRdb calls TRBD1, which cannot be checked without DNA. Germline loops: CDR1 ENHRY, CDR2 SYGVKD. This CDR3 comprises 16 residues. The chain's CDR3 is CAISVGTGSPGNTIYF.

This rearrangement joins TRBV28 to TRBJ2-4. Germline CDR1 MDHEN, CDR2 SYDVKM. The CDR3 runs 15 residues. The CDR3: CASSLLKGFKNIQYF.

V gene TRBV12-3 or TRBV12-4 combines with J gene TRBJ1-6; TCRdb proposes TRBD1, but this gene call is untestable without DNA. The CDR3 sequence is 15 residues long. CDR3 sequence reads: CASWDRGTNNSPLHF.

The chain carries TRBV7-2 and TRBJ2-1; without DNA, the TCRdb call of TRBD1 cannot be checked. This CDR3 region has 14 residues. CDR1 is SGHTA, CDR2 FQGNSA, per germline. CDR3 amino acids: CASSPPGARNEQFF. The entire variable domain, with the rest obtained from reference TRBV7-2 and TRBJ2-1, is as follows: GAGVSQSPSNKVTEKGKDVELRCDPISGHTALYWYRQSLGQGLEFLIYFQGNSAPDKSGLPSDRFSAERTGGSVSTLTIQRTQQEDSAVYLCASSPPGARNEQFFGPGTRLTVL.

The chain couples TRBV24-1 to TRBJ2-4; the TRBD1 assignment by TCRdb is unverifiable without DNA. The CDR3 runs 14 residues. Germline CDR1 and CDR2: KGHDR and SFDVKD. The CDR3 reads CATSGAGAKNIQYF.

CDR3 sequence: CASSTTGQGAAGYTF. This chain links TRBV7-9 with TRBJ1-2; TCRdb lists TRBD1, though no DNA is available to test this call. This CDR3 comprises 15 residues. Germline CDR1 SEHNR, CDR2 FQNEAQ (reference sequence).

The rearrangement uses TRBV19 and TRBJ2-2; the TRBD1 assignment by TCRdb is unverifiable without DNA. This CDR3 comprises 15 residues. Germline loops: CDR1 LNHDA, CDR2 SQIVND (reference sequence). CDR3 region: CASSIPTGNCGELFF. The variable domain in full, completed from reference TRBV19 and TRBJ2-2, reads DGGITQSPKYLFRKEGQNVTLSCEQNLNHDAMYWYRQDPGQGLRLIYYSQIVNDFQKGDIAEGYSVSREKKESFPLTVTSAQKNPTAFYLCASSIPTGNCGELFFGEGSRLTVL.

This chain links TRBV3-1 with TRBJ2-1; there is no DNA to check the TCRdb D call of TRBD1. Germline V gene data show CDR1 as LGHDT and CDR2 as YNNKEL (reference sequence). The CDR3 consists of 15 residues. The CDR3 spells CASSQDRTFGHEQFF.

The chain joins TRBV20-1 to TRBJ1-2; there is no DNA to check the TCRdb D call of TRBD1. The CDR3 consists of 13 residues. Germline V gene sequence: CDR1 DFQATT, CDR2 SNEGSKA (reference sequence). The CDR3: CSAGQGAGYGYTF.

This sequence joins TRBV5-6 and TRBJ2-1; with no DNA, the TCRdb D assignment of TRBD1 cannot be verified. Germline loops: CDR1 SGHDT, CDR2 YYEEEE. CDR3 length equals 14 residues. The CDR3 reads CASSLPGQGNEQFF.

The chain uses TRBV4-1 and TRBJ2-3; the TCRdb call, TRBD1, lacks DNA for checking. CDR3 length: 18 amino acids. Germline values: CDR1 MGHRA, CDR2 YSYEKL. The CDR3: CASSAEGGGGLFTDTQYF.

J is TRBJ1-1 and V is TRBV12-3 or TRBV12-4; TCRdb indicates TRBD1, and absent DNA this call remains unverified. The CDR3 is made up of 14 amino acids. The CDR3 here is CASTPFGMNTEAFF.

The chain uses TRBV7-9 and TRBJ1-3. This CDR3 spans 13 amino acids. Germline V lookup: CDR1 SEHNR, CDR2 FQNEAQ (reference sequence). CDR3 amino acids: CASTGENGNTIYF.

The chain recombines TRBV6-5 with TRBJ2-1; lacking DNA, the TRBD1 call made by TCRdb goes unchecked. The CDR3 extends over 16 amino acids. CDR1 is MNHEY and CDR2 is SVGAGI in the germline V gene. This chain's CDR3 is CASSYSGASSYNEQFF.

This chain's CDR3 is CATSDLGDLRYF. This chain joins TRBV24-1 and TRBJ2-4; no DNA is available, so the TRBD1 call from TCRdb remains unchecked. CDR1 KGHDR and CDR2 SFDVKD come from the germline V gene. There are 12 residues in the CDR3.

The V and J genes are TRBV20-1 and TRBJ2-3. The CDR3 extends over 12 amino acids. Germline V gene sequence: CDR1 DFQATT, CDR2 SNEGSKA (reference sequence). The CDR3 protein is CSARSGPDTQYF.

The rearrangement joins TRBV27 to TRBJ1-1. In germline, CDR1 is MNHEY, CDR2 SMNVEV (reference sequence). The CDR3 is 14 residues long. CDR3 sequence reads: CASTATWENTEAFF.

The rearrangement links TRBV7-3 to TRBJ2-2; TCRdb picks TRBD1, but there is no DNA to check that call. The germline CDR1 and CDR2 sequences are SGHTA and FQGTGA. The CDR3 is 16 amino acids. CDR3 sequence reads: CASSHTRTADTGELFF.

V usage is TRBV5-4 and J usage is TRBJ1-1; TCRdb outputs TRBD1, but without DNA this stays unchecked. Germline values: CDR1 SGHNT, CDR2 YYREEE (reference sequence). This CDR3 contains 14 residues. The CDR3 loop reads CASSPTGSEFEAFF.

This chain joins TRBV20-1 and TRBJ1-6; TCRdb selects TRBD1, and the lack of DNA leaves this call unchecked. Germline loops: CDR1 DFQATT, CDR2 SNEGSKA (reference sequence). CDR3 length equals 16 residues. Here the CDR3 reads CSARGQLSSYNSPLHF.